These T cell receptor beta chains were read from a single sample in a study of blood T cell repertoires in COVID-19. Only in-frame clones appear in the TCRdb table, and some are missing; sequencing was by immunoSEQ multiplex PCR. The data hold about 250,000 clones, with 70% to 85% observed a single time. Sequenced input: peripheral blood. The receptors derive from a human donor with COVID-19, enrolled during active disease. The donor label of this sample is uncertain. Both conserved end residues are part of each CDR3. Each record gives: clone size, D gene, J gene, V gene, CDR3 protein, CDR3 DNA. The D gene is left open where the match is weak. Expanded clones are given a class, and other clones once, few, many or no size at all.

clone size: NA
D gene: NA
J gene: TRBJ2-1
V gene: TRBV5-6
CDR3 protein: CASSPTNNEQFF
CDR3 DNA: TGTGCCAGCAGCCCTACTAACAATGAGCAGTTCTTC

clone size: NA
D gene: TRBD2
J gene: TRBJ2-5
V gene: TRBV9
CDR3 protein: CASSSGTSGDVETQYF
CDR3 DNA: TGTGCCAGCAGCTCGGGGACTAGCGGGGACGTAGAGACCCAGTACTTC

clone size: NA
D gene: NA
J gene: TRBJ1-5
V gene: TRBV28
CDR3 protein: CASSFGGPAGQPQHF
CDR3 DNA: TGTGCCAGCAGTTTCGGGGGGCCGGCGGGTCAGCCCCAGCATTTT

clone size: NA
D gene: NA
J gene: TRBJ1-2
V gene: TRBV5-4
CDR3 protein: CASSLYGIKNGYTF
CDR3 DNA: TGTGCCAGCAGCTTGTACGGGATTAAGAACGGCTACACCTTC

clone size: NA
D gene: NA
J gene: TRBJ1-5
V gene: TRBV18
CDR3 protein: CASSQGNSNQPQHF
CDR3 DNA: TGTGCCAGCTCACAGGGGAATAGCAATCAGCCCCAGCATTTT

clone size: NA
D gene: TRBD2
J gene: TRBJ2-1
V gene: TRBV6-5
CDR3 protein: CASAQTSGYNEQFF
CDR3 DNA: TGTGCCAGCGCCCAGACTAGCGGCTACAATGAGCAGTTCTTC

clone size: NA
D gene: NA
J gene: TRBJ2-7
V gene: TRBV3-1/TRBV3-2
CDR3 protein: CASSQGYPSESREQYF
CDR3 DNA: TGTGCCAGCAGCCAAGGTTACCCCTCCGAGTCGCGAGAGCAGTACTTC

clone size: NA
D gene: NA
J gene: TRBJ1-2
V gene: TRBV15
CDR3 protein: CATSRDYSYGYTF
CDR3 DNA: TGTGCCACCAGCAGAGATTACAGCTATGGCTACACCTTC

clone size: few
D gene: NA
J gene: TRBJ1-2
V gene: TRBV5-1
CDR3 protein: CASSLQGDSYGYTF
CDR3 DNA: TGCGCCAGCAGCTTGCAGGGTGACAGCTATGGCTACACCTTC

clone size: NA
D gene: TRBD1
J gene: TRBJ2-4
V gene: TRBV2
CDR3 protein: CASLGQITKNIQYF
CDR3 DNA: TGTGCCAGCCTGGGACAGATTACCAAAAACATTCAGTACTTC

clone size: NA
D gene: NA
J gene: TRBJ1-1
V gene: TRBV6-5
CDR3 protein: CASRMNTEAFF
CDR3 DNA: TGTGCCAGCCGTATGAACACTGAAGCTTTCTTT

clone size: NA
D gene: TRBD1
J gene: TRBJ1-4
V gene: TRBV28
CDR3 protein: CASSFRDRGQKLFF
CDR3 DNA: TGTGCCAGCAGTTTTCGGGACAGGGGGCAGAAACTGTTTTTT

clone size: NA
D gene: NA
J gene: TRBJ1-2
V gene: TRBV7-3
CDR3 protein: CASSPTAGSYGYTF
CDR3 DNA: TGTGCCAGCAGCCCGACGGCAGGTTCTTATGGCTACACCTTC

clone size: NA
D gene: NA
J gene: TRBJ2-1
V gene: TRBV4-1
CDR3 protein: CASSPPVIAEPGEQFF
CDR3 DNA: TGCGCCAGCAGCCCCCCTGTGATAGCGGAACCCGGTGAGCAGTTCTTC

clone size: once
D gene: TRBD1
J gene: TRBJ1-1
V gene: TRBV19
CDR3 protein: CASSRQGDGTEAFF
CDR3 DNA: TGTGCCAGTAGCCGACAGGGGGACGGCACTGAAGCTTTCTTT

clone size: once
D gene: NA
J gene: TRBJ1-2
V gene: TRBV28
CDR3 protein: CASRQGTTLYGYTF
CDR3 DNA: TGTGCCAGCAGGCAGGGAACGACCCTCTACGGCTACACCTTC

clone size: NA
D gene: NA
J gene: TRBJ2-4
V gene: TRBV12-3/TRBV12-4
CDR3 protein: CASSLDPYIQYF
CDR3 DNA: TGTGCCAGCAGTTTAGATCCCTACATTCAGTACTTC

clone size: NA
D gene: TRBD2
J gene: TRBJ2-7
V gene: TRBV10-3
CDR3 protein: CAISDSLAGIKF
CDR3 DNA: TGTGCCATCAGTGATTCCCTAGCGGGAATAAAGTTC

clone size: NA
D gene: TRBD1
J gene: TRBJ1-2
V gene: TRBV3-1/TRBV3-2
CDR3 protein: CASGQGVPLYGYTF
CDR3 DNA: TGTGCTAGCGGACAGGGGGTTCCTCTCTATGGCTACACCTTC

clone size: NA
D gene: NA
J gene: TRBJ2-2
V gene: TRBV9
CDR3 protein: CASSPRLTGELFF
CDR3 DNA: TGTGCCAGCAGCCCCCGTTTAACCGGGGAGCTGTTTTTT

clone size: NA
D gene: NA
J gene: TRBJ1-1
V gene: TRBV29-1
CDR3 protein: CSVLQGRGTEAFF
CDR3 DNA: TGCAGCGTTCTACAGGGCCGGGGCACTGAAGCTTTCTTT

clone size: NA
D gene: NA
J gene: TRBJ2-7
V gene: TRBV12-3/TRBV12-4
CDR3 protein: CASSLGSYEQYF
CDR3 DNA: TGTGCCAGCAGTTTGGGCAGTTACGAGCAGTACTTC

clone size: NA
D gene: NA
J gene: TRBJ1-1
V gene: TRBV7-2
CDR3 protein: CASSPRGQGITEAFF
CDR3 DNA: TGTGCCAGCAGCCCCCGAGGGCAGGGGATAACTGAAGCTTTCTTT

clone size: NA
D gene: NA
J gene: TRBJ1-1
V gene: TRBV2
CDR3 protein: CASTGGGLNTEAFF
CDR3 DNA: TGTGCCAGCACCGGGGGGGGTTTGAACACTGAAGCTTTCTTT

clone size: NA
D gene: NA
J gene: TRBJ2-4
V gene: TRBV5-8
CDR3 protein: CASREGGNIQYF
CDR3 DNA: TGTGCCAGCAGGGAGGGGGGGAACATTCAGTACTTC

clone size: NA
D gene: TRBD1
J gene: TRBJ2-7
V gene: TRBV6-5
CDR3 protein: CASSYSRTGGWAEQYF
CDR3 DNA: TGTGCCAGCAGTTACTCCCGGACAGGGGGCTGGGCCGAGCAGTACTTC

clone size: NA
D gene: TRBD1
J gene: TRBJ2-7
V gene: TRBV4-1
CDR3 protein: CASSQLTLGTATYEQYF
CDR3 DNA: TGCGCCAGCAGCCAACTAACCCTTGGGACAGCTACCTACGAGCAGTACTTC

clone size: NA
D gene: TRBD1
J gene: TRBJ1-3
V gene: TRBV6-4
CDR3 protein: CASRQPEQGAKGNTIYF
CDR3 DNA: TGTGCCAGCAGACAACCGGAACAGGGGGCGAAAGGAAACACCATATATTTT

clone size: NA
D gene: TRBD2
J gene: TRBJ2-2
V gene: TRBV6-2/TRBV6-3
CDR3 protein: CASSYPTSGRVTGELFF
CDR3 DNA: TGTGCCAGCAGTTACCCGACTAGCGGGAGGGTAACCGGGGAGCTGTTTTTT

clone size: NA
D gene: TRBD1
J gene: TRBJ2-5
V gene: TRBV30
CDR3 protein: CAWSQDRGKTQYF
CDR3 DNA: TGTGCCTGGAGCCAGGACAGGGGTAAGACCCAGTACTTC

clone size: once
D gene: NA
J gene: TRBJ1-2
V gene: TRBV24-1
CDR3 protein: CATSATGQRGYTF
CDR3 DNA: TGTGCCACCAGTGCTACAGGGCAAAGGGGCTACACCTTC

clone size: few
D gene: NA
J gene: TRBJ1-4
V gene: TRBV28
CDR3 protein: CASSLLTAPNEKLFF
CDR3 DNA: TGTGCCAGCAGTTTATTGACAGCCCCTAATGAAAAACTGTTTTTT

clone size: NA
D gene: TRBD1
J gene: TRBJ2-4
V gene: TRBV7-2
CDR3 protein: CASSTGTGVQNIQYF
CDR3 DNA: TGTGCCAGCAGCACCGGGACAGGGGTCCAAAACATTCAGTACTTC

clone size: NA
D gene: TRBD2
J gene: TRBJ2-3
V gene: TRBV30
CDR3 protein: CAWSRLAGYTDTQYF
CDR3 DNA: TGTGCCTGGAGTCGACTAGCGGGATACACAGATACGCAGTATTTT

clone size: NA
D gene: TRBD2
J gene: TRBJ2-5
V gene: TRBV5-4
CDR3 protein: CASSPGRAQETQYF
CDR3 DNA: TGTGCCAGCAGCCCGGGGAGGGCCCAAGAGACCCAGTACTTC

clone size: NA
D gene: NA
J gene: TRBJ1-5
V gene: TRBV6-2/TRBV6-3
CDR3 protein: CASSYEALQPQHF
CDR3 DNA: TGTGCCAGCAGTTATGAGGCTCTGCAGCCCCAGCATTTT

clone size: NA
D gene: TRBD2
J gene: TRBJ2-3
V gene: TRBV11-2
CDR3 protein: CASSRVVGLAGLADTQYF
CDR3 DNA: TGTGCCAGCAGCCGCGTGGTGGGGCTAGCGGGGTTGGCAGATACGCAGTATTTT

clone size: NA
D gene: TRBD1
J gene: TRBJ1-3
V gene: TRBV7-2
CDR3 protein: CATIRDRERNTIYF
CDR3 DNA: TGTGCCACTATCCGGGACAGGGAGAGAAACACCATATATTTT

clone size: NA
D gene: NA
J gene: TRBJ1-1
V gene: TRBV29-1
CDR3 protein: CSVPGLGNTEAFF
CDR3 DNA: TGCAGCGTCCCAGGGTTGGGGAACACTGAAGCTTTCTTT

clone size: NA
D gene: NA
J gene: TRBJ1-4
V gene: TRBV6-5
CDR3 protein: CASSINGVEGEKLFF
CDR3 DNA: TGTGCCAGCAGTATTAACGGGGTGGAGGGTGAAAAACTGTTTTTT

clone size: NA
D gene: TRBD1
J gene: TRBJ1-4
V gene: TRBV19
CDR3 protein: CASTQGTAGRNEKLFF
CDR3 DNA: TGTGCCAGTACCCAGGGGACAGCCGGTCGGAATGAAAAACTGTTTTTT

clone size: NA
D gene: NA
J gene: TRBJ1-5
V gene: TRBV5-1
CDR3 protein: CASSPGSGWQPQHF
CDR3 DNA: TGCGCCAGCAGCCCCGGCAGCGGGTGGCAGCCCCAGCATTTT

clone size: NA
D gene: NA
J gene: TRBJ1-5
V gene: TRBV28
CDR3 protein: CASSLEVRGLGQPQHF
CDR3 DNA: TGTGCCAGCAGTTTAGAGGTACGAGGGCTAGGTCAGCCCCAGCATTTT

clone size: NA
D gene: NA
J gene: TRBJ1-3
V gene: TRBV7-3
CDR3 protein: CASSFAEGNTIYF
CDR3 DNA: TGTGCCAGCAGCTTCGCGGAAGGAAACACCATATATTTT

clone size: NA
D gene: NA
J gene: TRBJ2-7
V gene: TRBV6-1
CDR3 protein: CASSEGVVTASEQYF
CDR3 DNA: TGTGCCAGCAGTGAAGGAGTGGTGACTGCTAGCGAGCAGTACTTC

clone size: NA
D gene: TRBD2
J gene: TRBJ2-7
V gene: TRBV7-8
CDR3 protein: CASSLGLAGGEQYF
CDR3 DNA: TGTGCCAGCAGCCTGGGACTAGCGGGAGGCGAGCAGTACTTC

clone size: NA
D gene: NA
J gene: TRBJ2-7
V gene: TRBV11-2
CDR3 protein: CASSFGTEYEQYF
CDR3 DNA: TGTGCCAGCAGCTTTGGTACAGAATACGAGCAGTACTTC

clone size: NA
D gene: NA
J gene: TRBJ1-4
V gene: TRBV5-1
CDR3 protein: CASSTYPLKDSTNEKLFF
CDR3 DNA: TGCGCCAGCAGCACCTACCCGTTGAAGGACAGCACGAATGAAAAACTGTTTTTT

clone size: few
D gene: TRBD1
J gene: TRBJ1-5
V gene: TRBV2
CDR3 protein: CASRGTVLSNQPQHF
CDR3 DNA: TGTGCCAGCAGGGGGACAGTCCTTAGCAATCAGCCCCAGCATTTT

clone size: NA
D gene: NA
J gene: TRBJ2-7
V gene: TRBV6-2/TRBV6-3
CDR3 protein: CASSYSRRGLSSYEQYF
CDR3 DNA: TGTGCCAGCAGTTACTCTAGGCGCGGGCTTAGCTCCTACGAGCAGTACTTC

clone size: many
D gene: TRBD2
J gene: TRBJ2-7
V gene: TRBV7-2
CDR3 protein: CASSFLASGERGIGEQYF
CDR3 DNA: TGTGCCAGCAGCTTCTTGGCTAGCGGGGAGAGGGGGATTGGCGAGCAGTACTTC

clone size: NA
D gene: NA
J gene: TRBJ1-5
V gene: TRBV15
CDR3 protein: CATSRGQANQPQHF
CDR3 DNA: TGTGCCACCAGCAGAGGTCAGGCCAATCAGCCCCAGCATTTT

clone size: NA
D gene: TRBD2
J gene: TRBJ2-1
V gene: TRBV5-1
CDR3 protein: CASSLRTSGKGNEQFF
CDR3 DNA: TGCGCCAGCAGCTTGCGGACTAGCGGTAAAGGCAATGAGCAGTTCTTC

clone size: NA
D gene: TRBD1
J gene: TRBJ2-1
V gene: TRBV2
CDR3 protein: CASDRGQNNEQFF
CDR3 DNA: TGTGCCAGCGACAGGGGGCAGAACAATGAGCAGTTCTTC

clone size: NA
D gene: NA
J gene: TRBJ1-4
V gene: TRBV5-4
CDR3 protein: CASSPYQGRANEKLFF
CDR3 DNA: TGTGCCAGCAGCCCATATCAGGGGAGGGCTAATGAAAAACTGTTTTTT

clone size: NA
D gene: NA
J gene: TRBJ1-1
V gene: TRBV28
CDR3 protein: CASSLEYSFNTEAFF
CDR3 DNA: TGTGCCAGCAGTTTAGAATACAGTTTTAACACTGAAGCTTTCTTT

clone size: few
D gene: NA
J gene: TRBJ1-3
V gene: TRBV3-1/TRBV3-2
CDR3 protein: CASRASSGNTIYF
CDR3 DNA: TGTGCCAGCAGGGCTAGCTCTGGAAACACCATATATTTT

clone size: NA
D gene: NA
J gene: TRBJ2-7
V gene: TRBV30
CDR3 protein: CAWVMSAYEQYF
CDR3 DNA: TGTGCCTGGGTCATGAGCGCCTACGAGCAGTACTTC

clone size: once
D gene: NA
J gene: TRBJ1-5
V gene: TRBV19
CDR3 protein: CASSGEIRRSNQPQHF
CDR3 DNA: TGTGCCAGTAGTGGAGAGATACGACGGAGCAATCAGCCCCAGCATTTT